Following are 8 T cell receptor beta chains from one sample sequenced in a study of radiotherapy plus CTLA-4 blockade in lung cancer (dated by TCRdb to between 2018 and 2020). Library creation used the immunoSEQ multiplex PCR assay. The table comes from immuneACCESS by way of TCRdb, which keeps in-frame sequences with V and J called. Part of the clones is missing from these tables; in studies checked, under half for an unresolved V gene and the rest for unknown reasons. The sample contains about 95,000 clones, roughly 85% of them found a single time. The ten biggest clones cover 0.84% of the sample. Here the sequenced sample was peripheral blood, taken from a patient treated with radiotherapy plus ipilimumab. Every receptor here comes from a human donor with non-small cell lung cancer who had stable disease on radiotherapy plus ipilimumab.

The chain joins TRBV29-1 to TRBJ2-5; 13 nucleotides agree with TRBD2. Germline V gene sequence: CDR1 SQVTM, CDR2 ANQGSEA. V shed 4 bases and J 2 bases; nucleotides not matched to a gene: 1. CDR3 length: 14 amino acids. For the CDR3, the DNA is TGCAGCGTTGGACTAGCGGGGGGACAAGAGACCCAGTACTTC. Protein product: CSVGLAGGQETQYF.

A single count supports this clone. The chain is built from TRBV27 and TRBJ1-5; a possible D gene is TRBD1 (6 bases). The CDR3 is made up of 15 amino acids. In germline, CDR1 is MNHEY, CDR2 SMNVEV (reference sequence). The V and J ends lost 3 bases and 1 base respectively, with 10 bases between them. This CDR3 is CASSFAGGSNQPQHF. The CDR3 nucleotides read TGTGCCAGCAGTTTTGCCGGGGGCAGCAATCAGCCCCAGCATTTT.

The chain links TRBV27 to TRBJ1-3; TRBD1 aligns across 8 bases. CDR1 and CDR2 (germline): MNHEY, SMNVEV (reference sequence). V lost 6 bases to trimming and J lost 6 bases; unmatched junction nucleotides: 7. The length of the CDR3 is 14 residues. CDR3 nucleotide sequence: TGTGCCAGCAGCATGGACAGGGTCCAAAACACCATATATTTT. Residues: CASSMDRVQNTIYF.

The CDR3 loop reads CASGMDSSYNEQFF. The CDR3 region has the DNA TGCGCCAGCGGTATGGATAGCTCCTACAATGAGCAGTTCTTC. The chain is built from TRBV5-1 and TRBJ2-1, with D uncertain. The CDR3 loop spans 14 amino acids. Germline V gene data show CDR1 as SGHRS and CDR2 as YFSETQ. Trimming cost V 7 bases and J 0 bases, with 11 bases left between them.

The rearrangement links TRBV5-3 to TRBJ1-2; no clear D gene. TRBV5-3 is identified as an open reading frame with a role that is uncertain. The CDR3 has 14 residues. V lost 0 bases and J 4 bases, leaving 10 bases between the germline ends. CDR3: CARSLVRGFYGYTF. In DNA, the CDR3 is TGTGCCAGAAGCTTGGTGCGGGGATTCTATGGCTACACCTTC.

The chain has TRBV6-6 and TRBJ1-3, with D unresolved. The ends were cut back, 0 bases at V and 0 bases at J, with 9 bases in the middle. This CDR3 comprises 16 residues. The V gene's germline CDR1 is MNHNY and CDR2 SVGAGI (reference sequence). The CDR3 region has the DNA TGTGCCAGCAGTTACTCGACCCCCAGCTCTGGAAACACCATATATTTT. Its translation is CASSYSTPSSGNTIYF.

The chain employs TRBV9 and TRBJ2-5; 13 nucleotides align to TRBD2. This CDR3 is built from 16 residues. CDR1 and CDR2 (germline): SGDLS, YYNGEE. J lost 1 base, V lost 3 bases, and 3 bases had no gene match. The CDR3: CASSATSGRAQETQYF. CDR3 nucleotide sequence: TGTGCCAGCAGCGCCACTAGCGGGAGGGCCCAAGAGACCCAGTACTTC. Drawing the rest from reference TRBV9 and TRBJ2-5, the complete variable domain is DSGVTQTPKHLITATGQRVTLRCSPRSGDLSVYWYQQSLDQGLQFLIQYYNGEERAKGNILERFSAQQFPDLHSELNLSSLELGDSALYFCASSATSGRAQETQYFGPGTRLLVL.

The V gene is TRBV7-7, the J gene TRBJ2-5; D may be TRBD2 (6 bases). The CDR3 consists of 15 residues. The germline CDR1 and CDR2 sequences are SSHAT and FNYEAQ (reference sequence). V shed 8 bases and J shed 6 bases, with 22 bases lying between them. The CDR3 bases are TGTGCCAGCCCGGGTTCAGGGAGGACTAATAAGACCCAGTACTTC. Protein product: CASPGSGRTNKTQYF.